This TCR beta chain was sequenced in a study of blood T cell repertoires in COVID-19. Original processing methods: Researchers report that nucleated cell counts were estimated from reference gene primer amplification. Here immunoSEQ multiplex PCR was the method, and the copy in TCRdb shows in-frame clones only, minus some. V, J and clone size derive from that table, while D and trimming were established from the DNA sequence. The sample shows approximately 300,000 clones, approximately 85% of them seen only once. The CDR3 sequence is 20 residues long. The chain carries TRBV21-1 and TRBJ2-4; TRBD2, the table's D call, was not compared with the DNA. TRBV21-1 is a known pseudogene. This TCR was recovered from a woman in her fifties or sixties with acute or convalescent COVID-19. Sequenced sample: peripheral blood. The CDR3 sequence is CASSNKPTSGGNLAKNIQYF. In DNA, the CDR3 is TGTGCCAGCAGCAACAAACCGACTAGCGGAGGGAACCTAGCCAAAAACATTCAGTACTTC.